Each of the 18 T cell receptor beta chains below was sequenced from the same sample in a study of T cell changes during pregnancy in multiple sclerosis. TCRdb keeps only in-frame clones here, not all; method: immunoSEQ multiplex PCR. This sample yields about 120,000 clones, of which approximately 95% are seen a single time; roughly 6.2% belongs to the top ten. The material sequenced was peripheral blood, taken before pregnancy. The receptors were gathered from a female donor with multiple sclerosis, enrolled in a pregnancy study.

The J gene is TRBJ2-7, the V gene TRBV30, with D possibly matching TRBD2 (6 bases). The V end lost 4 bases, the J end lost 2 bases, and 15 bases lay between the germline ends. The CDR3 runs 14 residues. Germline CDR1 is GTSNPN and CDR2 is SVGIG (reference sequence). The CDR3 is CAWNERGFPYEQYF. The CDR3 bases are TGTGCCTGGAATGAACGGGGGTTTCCCTACGAGCAGTACTTC.

The chain recombines TRBV28 with TRBJ2-1, with 15 bases that match TRBD2. Germline CDR1 reads MDHEN; CDR2 reads SYDVKM. The CDR3 is made up of 15 amino acids. Unmatched junction bases numbered 4, after V lost 4 bases and J lost 9 bases. The CDR3 sequence: CASSWTSGRAGEQFF. For the CDR3, the DNA is TGTGCCAGCAGTTGGACTAGCGGGAGGGCAGGTGAGCAGTTCTTC.

The rearrangement joins TRBV9 to TRBJ2-5, with D perhaps matching TRBD1 (5 bases). CDR1 and CDR2 (germline): SGDLS, YYNGEE. The CDR3 has 15 amino acids. V shed 3 bases and J shed 5 bases, with 17 bases lying between them. The DNA of the CDR3 is TGTGCCAGCAGCGGCCAGGGCCAGAACCGGGAGACCCAGTACTTC. It encodes CASSGQGQNRETQYF.

Here the CDR3 DNA reads TGCGCCAGCAGCTTGTCTAGCGGGGTAAACACCGGGGAGCTGTTTTTT. Protein sequence: CASSLSSGVNTGELFF. The rearrangement joins TRBV5-1 to TRBJ2-2, with TRBD2 matching 9 bases. CDR3 size: 16 residues. Germline CDR1 is SGHRS and CDR2 is YFSETQ. V shed 1 base, J shed 2 bases, and the junction held 3 bases outside the gene matches.

This sequence joins TRBV28 and TRBJ2-5, with 10 bases identical to TRBD1. This CDR3 is 20 amino acids long. The germline V gene has CDR1 MDHEN and CDR2 SYDVKM. V shed 2 bases, J shed 11 bases, and the junction held 26 bases outside the gene matches. The CDR3 DNA follows: TGTGCCAGCAGTTTACCCACTCCCCCTTCGACGACAGGGGGCTTAAGAGAGCAGTACTTC. It yields the protein CASSLPTPPSTTGGLREQYF.

This clone came up a few times. The rearrangement links TRBV6-5 to TRBJ2-7; 13 bases line up with TRBD2. Per the germline V gene, CDR1 is MNHEY and CDR2 is SVGAGI. The CDR3 runs 15 residues. The trim removed 6 bases at V and 4 bases at J, leaving 6 bases unmatched. For the CDR3, the DNA is TGTGCCAGCAGGTTAACTAGCGGGAGGGGTTACGAGCAGTACTTC. Translating it yields CASRLTSGRGYEQYF.

The table lists this clone with a few counts. This chain uses TRBV15 with TRBJ1-2; tentative D call: TRBD1 (5 bases). Germline V lookup: CDR1 LNHNV, CDR2 YYDKDF (reference sequence). There are 15 residues in the CDR3. The V end was cut by 0 bases, the J end by 5 bases, with 13 bases between. The CDR3 protein is CATSRDLGARYGYTF. As DNA, the CDR3 is TGTGCCACCAGCAGAGATCTTGGGGCAAGATATGGCTACACCTTC.

The chain has TRBV5-4 and TRBJ1-1, with D possibly being TRBD1 (6 bases). The CDR3 spans 14 residues. V lost 4 bases and J lost 0, with 10 bases in between. Germline CDR1 and CDR2: SGHNT and YYREEE (reference sequence). The CDR3 DNA sequence: TGTGCCAGCAGCGGGACACCCTTGAACACTGAAGCTTTCTTT. Encoded protein: CASSGTPLNTEAFF.

The V and J genes are TRBV2 and TRBJ2-5; 7 bases match TRBD2. The CDR3 runs to 14 residues. Germline V gene lookup returns CDR1 SNHLY and CDR2 FYNNEI. V lost 5 bases and J lost 3; bases outside the gene matches: 6. CDR3 nucleotide sequence: TGTGCCAGCAGTCCTACCAGCGGGGAAGAGACCCAGTACTTC. Protein product: CASSPTSGEETQYF.

The V call is TRBV5-1, the J call TRBJ2-1; the D is unclear. The CDR3 sequence is 17 residues long. V was shortened by 5 bases and J by 2 bases, with 20 bases between the two germline ends. Germline assignment: CDR1 SGHRS and CDR2 YFSETQ. The CDR3 bases are TGCGCCAGCAGGCAAGAACTGTTGGCGGCCGCCTACAATGAGCAGTTCTTC. This sequence encodes CASRQELLAAAYNEQFF.

This chain joins TRBV10-3 and TRBJ2-7; the D gene is possibly TRBD1 (5 bases). V dropped 0 bases and J dropped 0 bases, with 12 bases sitting between them. CDR1 and CDR2 from the germline V gene are ENHRY and SYGVKD. This CDR3 contains 16 residues. CDR3 nucleotides: TGTGCCATCAGTGAGTCGATGGGGCTAGTCTCCTACGAGCAGTACTTC. Translation gives CAISESMGLVSYEQYF.

The chain recombines TRBV9 with TRBJ2-6, with 10 bases identical to TRBD1. Germline V gene lookup returns CDR1 SGDLS and CDR2 YYNGEE. This CDR3 has 19 residues. V shed 0 bases, J shed 0 bases, and the junction held 6 bases outside the gene matches. In DNA, the CDR3 is TGTGCCAGCAGCGTAGATCCGGGACAGGGGCCCTCTGGGGCCAACGTCCTGACTTTC. Its protein product is CASSVDPGQGPSGANVLTF.

J is TRBJ2-1 and V is TRBV20-1; TRBD2 matches at 7 bases. Germline CDR1 and CDR2: DFQATT and SNEGSKA (reference sequence). This CDR3 region has 11 residues. Trimming at V came to 6 bases and at J to 9 bases, leaving 5 bases not matched to a gene. The CDR3 sequence is CSAAGVGEQFF. CDR3 nucleotide sequence: TGCAGTGCCGCGGGGGTTGGTGAGCAGTTCTTC.

J is TRBJ1-5 and V is TRBV30; a possible D gene is TRBD1 (6 bases). Germline V gene data show CDR1 as GTSNPN and CDR2 as SVGIG (reference sequence). CDR3 size: 17 residues. V was trimmed by 2 bases and J by 1 base, leaving 18 bases between them. The CDR3 DNA reads TGTGCCTGGAGTTACAATACAGGGTCGTGGAGCAATCAGCCCCAGCATTTT. It specifies CAWSYNTGSWSNQPQHF.

This clone was observed a single time. The chain links TRBV5-6 to TRBJ1-6; maybe TRBD1 (5 bases). This CDR3 comprises 14 residues. V lost 1 base and J lost 10, with 12 bases in between. The germline gives CDR1 SGHDT, CDR2 YYEEEE. This CDR3 is CASSLMAGWSPLHF. The CDR3 DNA reads as TGTGCCAGCAGCTTGATGGCAGGGTGGTCACCCCTCCACTTT.

The chain joins TRBV5-1 to TRBJ2-3; D remains ambiguous. CDR1 and CDR2 (germline): SGHRS, YFSETQ. The CDR3 runs 11 residues. The V end was cut by 4 bases, the J end by 3 bases, with 3 bases between. CDR3 region: CASSLTDTQYF. The DNA of the CDR3 is TGCGCCAGCAGCCTAACAGATACGCAGTATTTT.

V and J are TRBV5-4 and TRBJ2-1; 12 bases line up with TRBD1. Per germline, CDR1 SGHNT and CDR2 YYREEE (reference sequence). J was trimmed by 2 bases and V by 4 bases; bases with no gene match: 4. The CDR3 runs 16 residues. As DNA, the CDR3 is TGTGCCAGCAGCGGAGGGACAGGGGGCACCTACAATGAGCAGTTCTTC. Translating gives CASSGGTGGTYNEQFF.

Regarding this clone: A much larger clone lies one base from this, so it may be a read error. The chain has TRBV7-9 and TRBJ1-2; TRBD1 agrees at 7 bases. Germline assignment: CDR1 SEHNR and CDR2 FQNEAQ (reference sequence). This CDR3 comprises 13 residues. With 3 bases clipped from V and 2 bases from J, the junction kept 0 bases outside the gene matches. Here the CDR3 DNA reads TGTGCCAGCAGCTTGGGACAGAACTATGGCTACACCTTC. Protein sequence: CASSLGQNYGYTF. Variable domain in full (rest from reference TRBV7-9 and TRBJ1-2): DTGVSQNPRHKITKRGQNVTFRCDPISEHNRLYWYRQTLGQGPEFLTYFQNEAQLEKSRLLSDRFSAERPKGSFSTLEIQRTEQGDSAMYLCASSLGQNYGYTFGSGTRLTVV.